This T cell receptor (beta chain) was recovered during a study of blood T cell repertoires in COVID-19. The wider study: Samples came from the United States, Italy and Spain, spanning acute and convalescent COVID-19.

Authors' processing steps: Counts of nucleated cells, estimated from reference gene primer amplification, were obtained. The assay was immunoSEQ multiplex PCR, and TCRdb's table has in-frame clones only and misses some. The V and J calls and clone size are taken from that table; D and trimming were inferred from the DNA. The data show over 150,000 clones, around 78% seen once. With respect to this clone: Other nucleotide sequences in the sample specify the same CDR3.

The CDR3 has 14 amino acids. Unmatched junction bases numbered 3, after V lost 1 base and J lost 5 bases. CDR1 and CDR2 from the germline V gene are LGHDT and YNNKEL (reference sequence). The sequencing input was peripheral blood. V usage is TRBV3-1 (or the pseudogene TRBV3-2) and J usage is TRBJ1-1; TRBD1 matches 8 bases. The receptor's source is a man at least 80 years old with acute or convalescent COVID-19. The CDR3 protein is CASSQATGGTEAFF. Written as DNA, the CDR3 is TGTGCCAGCAGCCAAGCCACAGGGGGGACTGAAGCTTTCTTT.